This is a list of T cell receptor beta chains from one sample in a study of cytomegalovirus exposure and HLA in healthy donors. Sequencing used immunoSEQ multiplex PCR; TCRdb keeps in-frame clones, though not all of them. The sample includes approximately 88,000 clones, 96% seen only once; the top ten take under 1.5%. The specimen was PBMCs. All receptors derive from a woman aged 18 to 35 in good health and CMV-seronegative. Each CDR3 is given without its conserved first and last residue. The D gene is left open where the match is weak.

cdr3_aa: ASKTTGAGGSYNEQF
j_call: TRBJ2-1
v_call: TRBV19
d_call: NA
cdr3_length: 15

cdr3_aa: ASSIGTFANTEAF
j_call: TRBJ1-1
v_call: TRBV6-5
d_call: NA
cdr3_length: 13

cdr3_aa: ASSESQANLFSGNTIY
j_call: TRBJ1-3
v_call: TRBV25-1
d_call: NA
cdr3_length: 16

cdr3_aa: ASVKSPGGRIYEQY
j_call: TRBJ2-7
v_call: TRBV5-1
d_call: TRBD2
cdr3_length: 14

cdr3_aa: ASSLAHGFGGSSYNEQF
j_call: TRBJ2-1
v_call: TRBV7-9
d_call: NA
cdr3_length: 17

cdr3_aa: ASSRGTVASYEQY
j_call: TRBJ2-7
v_call: TRBV11-2
d_call: NA
cdr3_length: 13

cdr3_aa: ASSLNLGLAGVDEQY
j_call: TRBJ2-7
v_call: TRBV5-1
d_call: TRBD2
cdr3_length: 15

cdr3_aa: ASRPVAGVYEQY
j_call: TRBJ2-7
v_call: TRBV7-9
d_call: TRBD2
cdr3_length: 12

cdr3_aa: AISAGLAVNTGELF
j_call: TRBJ2-2
v_call: TRBV10-3
d_call: TRBD2
cdr3_length: 14

cdr3_aa: ASSPTRQGTEAF
j_call: TRBJ1-1
v_call: TRBV7-2
d_call: TRBD1
cdr3_length: 12

cdr3_aa: ASSSQTRYPTYEQY
j_call: TRBJ2-7
v_call: TRBV28
d_call: NA
cdr3_length: 14

cdr3_aa: ASSFFIGTGFNEQF
j_call: TRBJ2-1
v_call: TRBV7-8
d_call: TRBD1
cdr3_length: 14

cdr3_aa: ASSGQAGTEAF
j_call: TRBJ1-1
v_call: TRBV6-4
d_call: TRBD1
cdr3_length: 11

cdr3_aa: ASRRQGLTDTQY
j_call: TRBJ2-3
v_call: TRBV6-5
d_call: TRBD1
cdr3_length: 12

cdr3_aa: ASVRDRLYEQY
j_call: TRBJ2-7
v_call: TRBV6-1
d_call: TRBD1
cdr3_length: 11

cdr3_aa: ASSEGGLFYEQY
j_call: TRBJ2-7
v_call: TRBV6-1
d_call: TRBD2
cdr3_length: 12

cdr3_aa: ASRQGRRKQPQH
j_call: TRBJ1-5
v_call: TRBV28
d_call: TRBD1
cdr3_length: 12

cdr3_aa: ASSSTGTQY
j_call: TRBJ2-5
v_call: TRBV7-7
d_call: NA
cdr3_length: 9

cdr3_aa: ASSSQAGGGWETQY
j_call: TRBJ2-5
v_call: TRBV27
d_call: TRBD2
cdr3_length: 14

cdr3_aa: ATSRPTGYEQY
j_call: TRBJ2-7
v_call: TRBV15
d_call: NA
cdr3_length: 11